A selection of T cell receptor beta chains follows, all from one sample in a study of cytomegalovirus exposure and HLA in healthy donors. Repertoires were generated with immunoSEQ multiplex PCR, while TCRdb's copy carries only in-frame clones and drops some. The data contain 150,000 to 200,000 clones, about 81% of them singletons. The sample taken for sequencing was PBMCs. These receptors originate from a girl aged 10 to 17 in good health and CMV-seropositive. CDR3s include the opening cysteine and the closing phenylalanine or tryptophan. The D gene is left open where the match is weak. The size of a clone is reported for some rows only, either as once, few or many, or as a class for expanded clones.

j_call: TRBJ1-1; clone_size: NA; v_call: TRBV27; d_call: NA; cdr3_aa: CASSSQVNTEAFF; cdr3_nt: TGTGCCAGCAGCTCACAGGTGAACACTGAAGCTTTCTTT
j_call: TRBJ1-1; clone_size: NA; v_call: TRBV28; d_call: NA; cdr3_aa: CASGPLQLNTEAFF; cdr3_nt: TGTGCCAGCGGTCCCCTACAGCTGAACACTGAAGCTTTCTTT
j_call: TRBJ2-3; clone_size: few; v_call: TRBV18; d_call: NA; cdr3_aa: CASSLAKGDTDTQYF; cdr3_nt: TGTGCCAGCTCGCTCGCGAAGGGGGACACAGATACGCAGTATTTT
j_call: TRBJ2-3; clone_size: once; v_call: TRBV9; d_call: NA; cdr3_aa: CASSPGTRTDTQYF; cdr3_nt: TGTGCCAGCTCCCCCGGGACTCGCACAGATACGCAGTATTTT
j_call: TRBJ1-2; clone_size: NA; v_call: TRBV25-1; d_call: TRBD1; cdr3_aa: CASGTDYGYTF; cdr3_nt: TGTGCCAGCGGGACAGACTATGGCTACACCTTC
j_call: TRBJ1-4; clone_size: NA; v_call: TRBV6-6; d_call: NA; cdr3_aa: CASSRDGGTLREKLFF; cdr3_nt: TGTGCCAGCAGTAGAGACGGCGGGACGCTGAGGGAAAAACTGTTTTTT
j_call: TRBJ1-1; clone_size: NA; v_call: TRBV5-1; d_call: NA; cdr3_aa: CASSRGAGQLNTEAFF; cdr3_nt: TGCGCCAGCAGCAGAGGTGCCGGACAGCTAAACACTGAAGCTTTCTTT
j_call: TRBJ2-3; clone_size: NA; v_call: TRBV7-6; d_call: TRBD2; cdr3_aa: CASSLGTSGGSTDTQYF; cdr3_nt: TGTGCCAGCAGCCTGGGGACTAGCGGGGGTAGCACAGATACGCAGTATTTT
j_call: TRBJ1-2; clone_size: once; v_call: TRBV29-1; d_call: NA; cdr3_aa: CSVEDTGTLGYTF; cdr3_nt: TGCAGCGTTGAAGACACAGGGACCTTAGGCTACACCTTC
j_call: TRBJ2-3; clone_size: NA; v_call: TRBV18; d_call: NA; cdr3_aa: CASSPPGQSTDTQYF; cdr3_nt: TGTGCCAGCTCACCCCCTGGACAAAGCACAGATACGCAGTATTTT
j_call: TRBJ1-5; clone_size: once; v_call: TRBV21-1; d_call: NA; cdr3_aa: CASTLMQAAPISNQPQHF; cdr3_nt: TGTGCCAGCACCCTAATGCAGGCAGCCCCTATTAGCAATCAGCCCCAGCATTTT
j_call: TRBJ2-7; clone_size: NA; v_call: TRBV4-2; d_call: TRBD2; cdr3_aa: CASSQELAVSYEQYF; cdr3_nt: TGTGCCAGCAGCCAAGAGCTAGCGGTTAGCTACGAGCAGTACTTC
j_call: TRBJ2-5; clone_size: NA; v_call: TRBV2; d_call: NA; cdr3_aa: CASSVREDQETQYF; cdr3_nt: TGTGCCAGCAGTGTCAGGGAGGACCAAGAGACCCAGTACTTC
j_call: TRBJ2-1; clone_size: NA; v_call: TRBV27; d_call: TRBD2; cdr3_aa: CASSIRLAGVVGNEQFF; cdr3_nt: TGTGCCAGCAGTATTAGACTAGCGGGAGTTGTAGGCAATGAGCAGTTCTTC
j_call: TRBJ2-1; clone_size: NA; v_call: TRBV29-1; d_call: TRBD2; cdr3_aa: CSVEGTGGAGNEQFF; cdr3_nt: TGCAGCGTTGAAGGGACGGGAGGGGCGGGGAATGAGCAGTTCTTC
j_call: TRBJ2-1; clone_size: NA; v_call: TRBV7-2; d_call: NA; cdr3_aa: CASSLGTDNEQFF; cdr3_nt: TGTGCCAGCAGCTTAGGGACAGACAATGAGCAGTTCTTC
j_call: TRBJ2-2; clone_size: NA; v_call: TRBV6-5; d_call: TRBD2; cdr3_aa: CASSYSWEGPPGELFF; cdr3_nt: TGTGCCAGCAGTTACTCGTGGGAGGGCCCTCCCGGGGAGCTGTTTTTT
j_call: TRBJ2-3; clone_size: NA; v_call: TRBV7-3; d_call: TRBD2; cdr3_aa: CASSPTGTSGRGTDTQYF; cdr3_nt: TGTGCCAGCAGCCCAACAGGGACTAGCGGGAGAGGGACAGATACGCAGTATTTT
j_call: TRBJ2-7; clone_size: few; v_call: TRBV5-1; d_call: TRBD1; cdr3_aa: CASRQGDEQYF; cdr3_nt: TGCGCCAGCAGGCAGGGGGACGAGCAGTACTTC
j_call: TRBJ1-6; clone_size: NA; v_call: TRBV19; d_call: NA; cdr3_aa: CASSIIPRGRNSPLHF; cdr3_nt: TGTGCCAGTAGTATAATTCCCCGGGGAAGGAATTCACCCCTCCACTTT
j_call: TRBJ1-4; clone_size: NA; v_call: TRBV9; d_call: TRBD1; cdr3_aa: CASSRDGTGQLGEKLFF; cdr3_nt: TGTGCCAGCAGTAGGGATGGGACAGGGCAACTCGGTGAAAAACTGTTTTTT
j_call: TRBJ2-7; clone_size: NA; v_call: TRBV30; d_call: TRBD1; cdr3_aa: CAWSEGQGAREQYF; cdr3_nt: TGTGCCTGGAGTGAGGGACAGGGGGCTCGTGAGCAGTACTTC
j_call: TRBJ2-7; clone_size: NA; v_call: TRBV29-1; d_call: NA; cdr3_aa: CSVRTNSYEQYF; cdr3_nt: TGCAGCGTTCGGACAAATTCCTACGAGCAGTACTTC
j_call: TRBJ1-1; clone_size: NA; v_call: TRBV11-2; d_call: NA; cdr3_aa: CASSLVEGPNTEAFF; cdr3_nt: TGTGCCAGCAGCTTAGTGGAGGGTCCGAACACTGAAGCTTTCTTT
j_call: TRBJ1-1; clone_size: NA; v_call: TRBV27; d_call: NA; cdr3_aa: CASSPLDRNTEAFF; cdr3_nt: TGTGCCAGCAGTCCCCTGGACAGGAACACTGAAGCTTTCTTT
j_call: TRBJ1-1; clone_size: NA; v_call: TRBV5-4; d_call: NA; cdr3_aa: CASSPAGGALPNTEAFF; cdr3_nt: TGTGCCAGCAGCCCCGCCGGCGGGGCACTACCTAACACTGAAGCTTTCTTT
j_call: TRBJ1-1; clone_size: NA; v_call: TRBV10-3; d_call: NA; cdr3_aa: CAISEWVTRTEAFF; cdr3_nt: TGTGCCATCAGTGAGTGGGTGACACGCACTGAAGCTTTCTTT
j_call: TRBJ1-5; clone_size: NA; v_call: TRBV25-1; d_call: NA; cdr3_aa: CASSAGQQPQHF; cdr3_nt: TGTGCCAGCAGTGCGGGACAACAGCCCCAGCATTTT
j_call: TRBJ2-7; clone_size: NA; v_call: TRBV19; d_call: TRBD1; cdr3_aa: CASSTRGTGSYEQYF; cdr3_nt: TGTGCCAGTAGTACCAGGGGGACAGGGAGCTACGAGCAGTACTTC
j_call: TRBJ2-7; clone_size: NA; v_call: TRBV29-1; d_call: TRBD1; cdr3_aa: CSVEPGTGKQYF; cdr3_nt: TGCAGCGTTGAACCCGGGACAGGGAAGCAGTACTTC
j_call: TRBJ2-3; clone_size: NA; v_call: TRBV9; d_call: NA; cdr3_aa: CASSTGVGDFTDTQYF; cdr3_nt: TGTGCCAGCAGCACAGGGGTGGGGGACTTCACAGATACGCAGTATTTT
j_call: TRBJ1-5; clone_size: NA; v_call: TRBV19; d_call: TRBD1; cdr3_aa: CASSTAKDRAVDQPQHF; cdr3_nt: TGTGCCAGTAGTACCGCCAAGGACAGGGCTGTTGATCAGCCCCAGCATTTT
j_call: TRBJ1-2; clone_size: NA; v_call: TRBV29-1; d_call: NA; cdr3_aa: CSVRDTALSYTF; cdr3_nt: TGCAGCGTTCGAGACACGGCCTTGAGCTACACCTTC
j_call: TRBJ2-5; clone_size: once; v_call: TRBV7-2; d_call: NA; cdr3_aa: CASSLQTRSETQYF; cdr3_nt: TGTGCCAGCAGCCTTCAGACTAGGTCAGAGACCCAGTACTTC
j_call: TRBJ1-5; clone_size: NA; v_call: TRBV7-8; d_call: NA; cdr3_aa: CASSLVDQPQHF; cdr3_nt: TGTGCCAGCAGCTTAGTAGATCAGCCCCAGCATTTT
j_call: TRBJ2-7; clone_size: NA; v_call: TRBV6-1; d_call: NA; cdr3_aa: CASSETRVYEQYF; cdr3_nt: TGTGCCAGCAGTGAAACTCGCGTCTACGAGCAGTACTTC
j_call: TRBJ2-2; clone_size: NA; v_call: TRBV6-1; d_call: TRBD2; cdr3_aa: CASQGTSGKAGELFF; cdr3_nt: TGTGCCAGCCAAGGGACTAGCGGGAAGGCCGGGGAGCTGTTTTTT
j_call: TRBJ2-1; clone_size: NA; v_call: TRBV6-1; d_call: TRBD2; cdr3_aa: CASSPPRGGSDEQFF; cdr3_nt: TGTGCCAGCAGTCCCCCGCGGGGGGGCTCTGATGAGCAGTTCTTC
j_call: TRBJ1-3; clone_size: NA; v_call: TRBV18; d_call: NA; cdr3_aa: CASSPPGATPSGNTIYF; cdr3_nt: TGTGCCAGCTCACCACCGGGGGCGACGCCCTCTGGAAACACCATATATTTT
j_call: TRBJ1-1; clone_size: NA; v_call: TRBV7-3; d_call: NA; cdr3_aa: CASSATETTEAFF; cdr3_nt: TGTGCCAGCAGCGCGACAGAAACGACTGAAGCTTTCTTT
j_call: TRBJ2-7; clone_size: NA; v_call: TRBV19; d_call: NA; cdr3_aa: CASSIVEGASYEQYF; cdr3_nt: TGTGCCAGTAGTATAGTGGAGGGGGCATCCTACGAGCAGTACTTC
j_call: TRBJ1-5; clone_size: NA; v_call: TRBV10-3; d_call: NA; cdr3_aa: CASLGAFNQPQHF; cdr3_nt: TGTGCCAGCCTGGGGGCCTTCAATCAGCCCCAGCATTTT
j_call: TRBJ2-7; clone_size: few; v_call: TRBV15; d_call: TRBD2; cdr3_aa: CATSRFRVAGGAYEQYF; cdr3_nt: TGTGCCACCAGCAGATTCCGGGTAGCGGGGGGGGCCTACGAGCAGTACTTC
j_call: TRBJ1-2; clone_size: NA; v_call: TRBV10-3; d_call: NA; cdr3_aa: CAIGGAPNYGYTF; cdr3_nt: TGTGCCATCGGGGGGGCTCCTAACTATGGCTACACCTTC
j_call: TRBJ2-1; clone_size: NA; v_call: TRBV21-1; d_call: NA; cdr3_aa: CASTSGGREFNLYNEQFF; cdr3_nt: TGTGCCAGCACCAGTGGAGGGAGGGAGTTTAATCTTTACAATGAGCAGTTCTTC
j_call: TRBJ1-5; clone_size: NA; v_call: TRBV5-1; d_call: NA; cdr3_aa: CASSLDGYSNQPQHF; cdr3_nt: TGCGCCAGCAGCTTGGACGGTTATAGCAATCAGCCCCAGCATTTT
j_call: TRBJ2-3; clone_size: NA; v_call: TRBV5-1; d_call: TRBD2; cdr3_aa: CASSLTRLADDTQYF; cdr3_nt: TGCGCCAGCAGCTTGACCCGACTAGCAGACGATACGCAGTATTTT